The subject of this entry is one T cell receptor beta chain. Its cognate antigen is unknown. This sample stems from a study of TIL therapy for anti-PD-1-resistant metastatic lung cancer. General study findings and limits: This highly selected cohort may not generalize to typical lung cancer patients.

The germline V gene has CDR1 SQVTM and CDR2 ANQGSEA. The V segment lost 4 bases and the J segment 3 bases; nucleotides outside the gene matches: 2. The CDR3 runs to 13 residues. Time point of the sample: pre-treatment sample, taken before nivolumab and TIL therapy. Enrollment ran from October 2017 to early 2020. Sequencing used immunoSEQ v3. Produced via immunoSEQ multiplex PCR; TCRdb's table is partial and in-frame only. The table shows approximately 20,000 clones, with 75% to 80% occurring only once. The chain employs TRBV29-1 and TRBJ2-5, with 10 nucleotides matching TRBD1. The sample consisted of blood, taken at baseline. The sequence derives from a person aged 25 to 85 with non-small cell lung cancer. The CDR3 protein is CSVVTGGEETQYF. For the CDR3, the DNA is TGCAGCGTTGTGACAGGGGGCGAAGAGACCCAGTACTTC.